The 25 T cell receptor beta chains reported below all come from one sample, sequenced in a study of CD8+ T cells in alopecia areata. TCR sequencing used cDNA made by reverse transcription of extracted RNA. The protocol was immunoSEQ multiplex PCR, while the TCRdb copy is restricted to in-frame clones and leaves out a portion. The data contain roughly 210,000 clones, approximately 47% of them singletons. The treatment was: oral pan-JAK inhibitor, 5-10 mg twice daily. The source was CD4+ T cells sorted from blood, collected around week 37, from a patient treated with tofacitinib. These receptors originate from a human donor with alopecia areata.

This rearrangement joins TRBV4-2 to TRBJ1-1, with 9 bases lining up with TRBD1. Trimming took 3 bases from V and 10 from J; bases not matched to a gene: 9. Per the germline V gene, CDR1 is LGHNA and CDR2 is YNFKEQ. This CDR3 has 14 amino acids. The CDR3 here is CASSQSGTGSVAFF. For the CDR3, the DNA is TGTGCCAGCAGCCAGTCCGGGACAGGGTCTGTAGCTTTCTTT.

CDR3 nucleotides: TGTGCCAGCAGTCCTATGGGACGCACGTCTGGGGCCAACGTCCTGACTTTC. Its protein is CASSPMGRTSGANVLTF. The chain employs TRBV2 and TRBJ2-6; possibly TRBD1 or TRBD2 for D (5 bases each). Germline lookup yields CDR1 SNHLY and CDR2 FYNNEI. The ends were cut back, 5 bases at V and 1 base at J, with 15 bases in the middle. There are 17 residues in the CDR3.

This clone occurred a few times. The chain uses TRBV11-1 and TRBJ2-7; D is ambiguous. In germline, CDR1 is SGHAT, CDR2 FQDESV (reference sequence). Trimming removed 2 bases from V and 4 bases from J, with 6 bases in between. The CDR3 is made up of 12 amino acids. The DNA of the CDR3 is TGTGCCAGCAGCTTAAGGGTTTACGAGCAGTACTTC. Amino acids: CASSLRVYEQYF.

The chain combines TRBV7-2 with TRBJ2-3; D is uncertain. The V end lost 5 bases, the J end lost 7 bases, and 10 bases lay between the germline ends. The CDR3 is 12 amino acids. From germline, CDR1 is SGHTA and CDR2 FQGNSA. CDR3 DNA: TGTGCCAGCAGCCCAAGGGTCCATACGCAGTATTTT. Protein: CASSPRVHTQYF.

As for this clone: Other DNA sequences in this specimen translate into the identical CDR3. In DNA, the CDR3 is TGTGCCAGCATACGGCAGAACACCGGGGAGCTGTTTTTT. This gives the protein CASIRQNTGELFF. The rearrangement uses TRBV2 and TRBJ2-2, with D unresolved. The V gene's germline CDR1 is SNHLY and CDR2 FYNNEI. The ends were cut back, 7 bases at V and 1 base at J, with 7 bases in the middle. This CDR3 is built from 13 residues.

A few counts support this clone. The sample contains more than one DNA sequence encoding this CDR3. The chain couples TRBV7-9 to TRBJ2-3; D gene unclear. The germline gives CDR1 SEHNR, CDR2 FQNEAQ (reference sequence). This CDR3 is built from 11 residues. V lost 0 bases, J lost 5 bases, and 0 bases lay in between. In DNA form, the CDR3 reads TGTGCCAGCAGCTTAGCAGATACGCAGTATTTT. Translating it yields CASSLADTQYF.

Written as DNA, the CDR3 is TGTGCCTGGAGAGGAACTAATGAAAAACTGTTTTTT. Amino acids: CAWRGTNEKLFF. V gene TRBV30 combines with J gene TRBJ1-4; D not resolved. Germline CDR1 and CDR2: GTSNPN and SVGIG (reference sequence). The V end was cut by 3 bases, the J end by 1 base, with 3 bases between. The CDR3 totals 12 residues.

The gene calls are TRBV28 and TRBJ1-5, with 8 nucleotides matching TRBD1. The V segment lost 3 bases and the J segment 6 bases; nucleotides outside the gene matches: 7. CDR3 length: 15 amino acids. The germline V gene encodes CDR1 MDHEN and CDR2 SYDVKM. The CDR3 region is CASSFRTGRLQPQHF. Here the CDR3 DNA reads TGTGCCAGCAGTTTCCGGACAGGGAGACTTCAGCCCCAGCATTTT.

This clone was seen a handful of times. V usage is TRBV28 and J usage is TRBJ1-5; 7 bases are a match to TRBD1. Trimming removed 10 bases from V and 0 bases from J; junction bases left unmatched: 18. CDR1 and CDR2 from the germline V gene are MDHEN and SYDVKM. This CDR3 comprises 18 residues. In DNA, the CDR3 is TGTGCCACCCGCTCCCCGGGACAGAAACTTTATAGCAATCAGCCCCAGCATTTT. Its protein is CATRSPGQKLYSNQPQHF.

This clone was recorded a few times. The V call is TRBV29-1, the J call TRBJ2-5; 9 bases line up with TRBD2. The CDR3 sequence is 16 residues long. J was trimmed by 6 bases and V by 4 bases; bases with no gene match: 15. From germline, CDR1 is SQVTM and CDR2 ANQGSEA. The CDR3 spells CSVGDPSGLAFKTQYF. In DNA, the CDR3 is TGCAGCGTTGGGGACCCCTCCGGACTAGCGTTCAAGACCCAGTACTTC.

The chain's CDR3 is CASSSGLAASQETQYF. The CDR3 DNA is TGTGCCAGCAGCTCAGGACTAGCGGCTTCCCAAGAGACCCAGTACTTC. The chain uses TRBV5-4 and TRBJ2-5; 10 bases match TRBD2. V lost 3 bases, J lost 1 base, and 6 bases stayed unmatched. In germline, CDR1 is SGHNT, CDR2 YYREEE (reference sequence). This CDR3 contains 16 residues.

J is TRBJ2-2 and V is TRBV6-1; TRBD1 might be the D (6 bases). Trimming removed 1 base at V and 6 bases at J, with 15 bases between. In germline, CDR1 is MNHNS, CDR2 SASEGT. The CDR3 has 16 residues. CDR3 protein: CASSEEQAGVAGELFF. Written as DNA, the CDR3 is TGTGCCAGCAGTGAAGAACAGGCAGGGGTGGCCGGGGAGCTGTTTTTT.

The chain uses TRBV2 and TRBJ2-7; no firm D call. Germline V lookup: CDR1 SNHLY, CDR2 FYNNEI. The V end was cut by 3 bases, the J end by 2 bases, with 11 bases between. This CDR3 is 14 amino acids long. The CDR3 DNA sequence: TGTGCCAGCAGTGATGACCAGCCGACCTACGAGCAGTACTTC. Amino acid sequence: CASSDDQPTYEQYF.

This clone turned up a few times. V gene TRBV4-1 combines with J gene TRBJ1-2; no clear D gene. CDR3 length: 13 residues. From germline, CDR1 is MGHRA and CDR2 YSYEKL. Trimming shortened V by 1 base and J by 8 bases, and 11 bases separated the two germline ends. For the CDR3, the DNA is TGCGCCAGCAGCCAAGCTTCTAGGGCAGGCTACACCTTC. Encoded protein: CASSQASRAGYTF.

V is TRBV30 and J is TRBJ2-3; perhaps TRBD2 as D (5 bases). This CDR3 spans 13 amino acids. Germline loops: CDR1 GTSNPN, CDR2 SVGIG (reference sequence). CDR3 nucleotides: TGTGCAAGGTCCGGGGTCAGCACAGATACGCAGTATTTT. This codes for CARSGVSTDTQYF.

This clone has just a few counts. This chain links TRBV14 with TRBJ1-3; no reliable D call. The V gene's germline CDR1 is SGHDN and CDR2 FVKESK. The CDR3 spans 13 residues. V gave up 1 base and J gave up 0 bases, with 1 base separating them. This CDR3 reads CASSQVSGNTIYF. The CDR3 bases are TGTGCCAGCAGCCAAGTCTCTGGAAACACCATATATTTT.

The CDR3 region has the DNA TGTGCCAGCAGCCTCACTAGTTCAGGCAATGAGCAGTTCTTC. This encodes CASSLTSSGNEQFF. The chain joins TRBV7-3 to TRBJ2-1; possibly TRBD2 for D (5 bases). V shed 5 bases and J shed 6 bases, with 14 bases lying between them. The CDR3 consists of 14 residues. Germline CDR1 is SGHTA and CDR2 is FQGTGA.

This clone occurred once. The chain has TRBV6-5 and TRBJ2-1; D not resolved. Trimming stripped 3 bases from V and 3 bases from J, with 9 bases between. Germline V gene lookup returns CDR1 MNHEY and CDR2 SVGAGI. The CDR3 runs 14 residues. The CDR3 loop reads CASSYSFSYNEQFF. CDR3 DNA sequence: TGTGCCAGCAGTTATTCATTCAGCTACAATGAGCAGTTCTTC.

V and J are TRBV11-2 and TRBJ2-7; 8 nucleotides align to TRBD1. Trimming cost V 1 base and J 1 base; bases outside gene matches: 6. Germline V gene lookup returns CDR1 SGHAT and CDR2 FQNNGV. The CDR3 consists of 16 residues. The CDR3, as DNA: TGTGCCAGCAGCTTAGTTGGGACAGGCGTATCCTACGAGCAGTACTTC. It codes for CASSLVGTGVSYEQYF.

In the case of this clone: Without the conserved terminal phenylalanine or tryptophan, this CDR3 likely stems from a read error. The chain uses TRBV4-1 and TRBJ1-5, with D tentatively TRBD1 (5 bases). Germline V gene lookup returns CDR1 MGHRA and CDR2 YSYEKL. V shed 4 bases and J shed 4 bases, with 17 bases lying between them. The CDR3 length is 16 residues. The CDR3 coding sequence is TGCGCCAGCAGCCTCCTAGGGCGCGGGGGAAATCAGCCCCAGCATTCT. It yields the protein CASSLLGRGGNQPQHS.

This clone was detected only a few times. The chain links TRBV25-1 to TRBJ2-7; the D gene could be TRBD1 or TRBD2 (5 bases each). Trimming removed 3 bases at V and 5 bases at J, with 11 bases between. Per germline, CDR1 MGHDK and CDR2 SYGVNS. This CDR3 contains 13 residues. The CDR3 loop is CASSEAGADEQYF. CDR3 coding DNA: TGTGCCAGCAGTGAGGCCGGGGCCGACGAGCAGTACTTC.

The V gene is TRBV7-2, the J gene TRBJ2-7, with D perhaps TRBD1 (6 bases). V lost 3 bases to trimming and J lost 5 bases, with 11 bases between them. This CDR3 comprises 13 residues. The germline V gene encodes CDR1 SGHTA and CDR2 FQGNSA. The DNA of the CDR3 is TGTGCCAGCAGCTTGAACAGGGATAACGAGCAGTACTTC. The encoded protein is CASSLNRDNEQYF.

Written as DNA, the CDR3 is TGCGCCAGCAACCGACAGGGGCCCCCTGGGGCCAACGTCCTGACTTTC. This sequence encodes CASNRQGPPGANVLTF. This rearrangement joins TRBV5-1 to TRBJ2-6; 8 bases are a match to TRBD1. The CDR3 covers 16 residues. Germline V lookup: CDR1 SGHRS, CDR2 YFSETQ. The V segment lost 6 bases and the J segment 2 bases; nucleotides outside the gene matches: 7.

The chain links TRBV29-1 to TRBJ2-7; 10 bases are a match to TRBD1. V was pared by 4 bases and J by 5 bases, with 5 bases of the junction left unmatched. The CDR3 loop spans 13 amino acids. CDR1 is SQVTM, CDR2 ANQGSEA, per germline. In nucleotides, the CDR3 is TGCAGCGTTGCTGACAGGGGGCTTCACGAGCAGTACTTC. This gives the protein CSVADRGLHEQYF.

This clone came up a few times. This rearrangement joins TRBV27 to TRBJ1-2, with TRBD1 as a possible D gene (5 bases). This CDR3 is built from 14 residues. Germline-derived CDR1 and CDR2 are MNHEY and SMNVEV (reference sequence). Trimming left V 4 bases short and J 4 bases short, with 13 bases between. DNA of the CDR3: TGTGCCAGCAGTTCCCGGACGGGGCTCTATGGCTACACCTTC. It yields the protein CASSSRTGLYGYTF.